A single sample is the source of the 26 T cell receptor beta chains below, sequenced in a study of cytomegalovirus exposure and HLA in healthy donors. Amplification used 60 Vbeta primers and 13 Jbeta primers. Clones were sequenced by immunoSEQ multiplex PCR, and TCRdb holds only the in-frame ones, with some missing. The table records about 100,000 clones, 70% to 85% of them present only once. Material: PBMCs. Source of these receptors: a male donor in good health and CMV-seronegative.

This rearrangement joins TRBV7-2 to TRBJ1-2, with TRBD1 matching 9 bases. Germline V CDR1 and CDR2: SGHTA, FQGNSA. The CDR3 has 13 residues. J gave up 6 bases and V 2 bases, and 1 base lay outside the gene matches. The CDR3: CASSLRQGDGYTF. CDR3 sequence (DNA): TGTGCCAGCAGCTTACGACAGGGGGATGGCTACACCTTC.

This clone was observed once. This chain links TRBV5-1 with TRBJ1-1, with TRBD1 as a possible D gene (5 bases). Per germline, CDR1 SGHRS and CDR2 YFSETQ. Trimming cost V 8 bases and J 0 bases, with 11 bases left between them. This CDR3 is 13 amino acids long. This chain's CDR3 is CARGGEMNTEAFF. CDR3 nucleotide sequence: TGCGCCAGGGGGGGTGAAATGAACACTGAAGCTTTCTTT.

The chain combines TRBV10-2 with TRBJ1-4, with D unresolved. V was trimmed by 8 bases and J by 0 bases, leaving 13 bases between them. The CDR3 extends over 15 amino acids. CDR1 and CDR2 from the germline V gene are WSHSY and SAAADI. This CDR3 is CASRPWAATNEKLFF. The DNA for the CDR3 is TGCGCCAGCCGTCCATGGGCCGCAACTAATGAAAAACTGTTTTTT.

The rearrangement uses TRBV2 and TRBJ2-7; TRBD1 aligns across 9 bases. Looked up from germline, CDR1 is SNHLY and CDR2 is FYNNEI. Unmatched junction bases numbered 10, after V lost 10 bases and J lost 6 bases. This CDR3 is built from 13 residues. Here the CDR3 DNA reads TGTGCCACTGTCGTGGGACAGGGTAGCGAGCAGTACTTC. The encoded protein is CATVVGQGSEQYF.

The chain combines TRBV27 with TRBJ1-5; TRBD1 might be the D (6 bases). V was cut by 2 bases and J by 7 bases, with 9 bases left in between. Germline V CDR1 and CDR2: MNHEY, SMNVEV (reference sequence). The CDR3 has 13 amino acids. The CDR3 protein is CASSLQGRQPQHF. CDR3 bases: TGTGCCAGCAGTTTACAGGGGCGACAGCCCCAGCATTTT.

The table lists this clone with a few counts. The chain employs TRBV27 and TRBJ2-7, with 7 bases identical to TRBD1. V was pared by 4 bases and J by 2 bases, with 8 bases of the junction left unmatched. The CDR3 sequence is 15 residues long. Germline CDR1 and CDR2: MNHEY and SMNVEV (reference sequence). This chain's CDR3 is CASSSWTGNTYEQYF. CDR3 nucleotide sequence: TGTGCCAGCAGTTCTTGGACAGGTAACACCTACGAGCAGTACTTC.

DNA for the CDR3: TGCGCCAGCAGTTTAGACCGGGGTAGTAATCAGCCCCAGCATTTT. Protein product: CASSLDRGSNQPQHF. J is TRBJ1-5 and V is TRBV5-1; D gene unclear. Germline V gives CDR1 SGHRS, CDR2 YFSETQ. The CDR3 spans 15 residues. The V gene lost 5 bases and the J gene lost 4 bases, with 16 bases spanning the gap. The full variable domain, completed using reference TRBV5-1 and TRBJ1-5, is KAGVTQTPRYLIKTRGQQVTLSCSPISGHRSVSWYQQTPGQGLQFLFEYFSETQRNKGNFPGRFSGRQFSNSRSEMNVSTLELGDSALYLCASSLDRGSNQPQHFGDGTRLSIL.

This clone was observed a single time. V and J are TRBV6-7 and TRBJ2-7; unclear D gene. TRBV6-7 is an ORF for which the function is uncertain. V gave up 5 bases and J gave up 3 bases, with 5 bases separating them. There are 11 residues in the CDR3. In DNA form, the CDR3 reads TGTGCCAGCAGTCCAGTCTACGAGCAGTACTTC. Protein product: CASSPVYEQYF.

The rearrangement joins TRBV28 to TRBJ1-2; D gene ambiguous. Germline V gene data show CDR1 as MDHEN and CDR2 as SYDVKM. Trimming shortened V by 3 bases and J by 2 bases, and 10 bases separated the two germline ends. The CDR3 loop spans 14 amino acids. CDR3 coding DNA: TGTGCCAGCAGTTTTGTGGGCCTAAACTATGGCTACACCTTC. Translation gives CASSFVGLNYGYTF.

The CDR3 region has the DNA TGTGCCAGCAGTCTAAGGGGCGGGAAGATCACCGGGGAGCTGTTTTTT. It codes for CASSLRGGKITGELFF. The J gene is TRBJ2-2, the V gene TRBV27; maybe TRBD2 (6 bases). Germline loops: CDR1 MNHEY, CDR2 SMNVEV (reference sequence). Trimming shortened V by 5 bases and J by 4 bases, and 17 bases separated the two germline ends. This CDR3 has 16 amino acids.

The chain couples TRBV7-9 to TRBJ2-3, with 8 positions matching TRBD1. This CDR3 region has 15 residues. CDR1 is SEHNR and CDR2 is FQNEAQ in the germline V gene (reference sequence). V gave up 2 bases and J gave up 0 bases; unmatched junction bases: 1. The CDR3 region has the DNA TGTGCCAGCAGCTTAAGGGACAGGAGCACAGATACGCAGTATTTT. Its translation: CASSLRDRSTDTQYF.

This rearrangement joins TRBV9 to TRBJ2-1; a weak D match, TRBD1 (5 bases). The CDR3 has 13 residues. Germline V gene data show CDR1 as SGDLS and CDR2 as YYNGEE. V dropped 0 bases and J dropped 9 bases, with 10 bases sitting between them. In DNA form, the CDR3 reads TGTGCCAGCAGCGTAGAACCTCAGGGTGAGCAGTTCTTC. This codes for CASSVEPQGEQFF.

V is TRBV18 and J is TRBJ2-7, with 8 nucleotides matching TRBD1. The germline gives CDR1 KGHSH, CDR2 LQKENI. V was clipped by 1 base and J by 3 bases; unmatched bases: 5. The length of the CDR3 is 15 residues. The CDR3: CASSPQTGQVYEQYF. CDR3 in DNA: TGTGCCAGCTCACCACAGACGGGACAGGTCTACGAGCAGTACTTC.

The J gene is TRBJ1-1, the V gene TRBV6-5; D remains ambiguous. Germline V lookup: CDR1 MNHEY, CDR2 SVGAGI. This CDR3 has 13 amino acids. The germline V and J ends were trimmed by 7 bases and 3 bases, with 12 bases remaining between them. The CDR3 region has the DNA TGTGCCAGCACCACCCCAGGCGACACTGAAGCTTTCTTT. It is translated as CASTTPGDTEAFF.

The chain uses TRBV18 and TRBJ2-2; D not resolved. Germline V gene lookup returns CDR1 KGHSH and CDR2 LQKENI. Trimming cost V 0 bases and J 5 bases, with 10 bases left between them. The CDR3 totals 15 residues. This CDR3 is CASSPPAAETGELFF. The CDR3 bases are TGTGCCAGCTCACCACCGGCGGCAGAAACCGGGGAGCTGTTTTTT. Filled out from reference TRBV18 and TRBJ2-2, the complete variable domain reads NAGVMQNPRHLVRRRGQEARLRCSPMKGHSHVYWYRQLPEEGLKFMVYLQKENIIDESGMPKERFSAEFPKEGPSILRIQQVVRGDSAAYFCASSPPAAETGELFFGEGSRLTVL.

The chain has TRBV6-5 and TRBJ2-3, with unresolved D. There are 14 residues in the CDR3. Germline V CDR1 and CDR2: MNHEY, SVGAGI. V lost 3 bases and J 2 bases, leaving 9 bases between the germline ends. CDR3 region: CASSYGPYTDTQYF. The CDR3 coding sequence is TGTGCCAGCAGTTATGGGCCCTACACAGATACGCAGTATTTT.

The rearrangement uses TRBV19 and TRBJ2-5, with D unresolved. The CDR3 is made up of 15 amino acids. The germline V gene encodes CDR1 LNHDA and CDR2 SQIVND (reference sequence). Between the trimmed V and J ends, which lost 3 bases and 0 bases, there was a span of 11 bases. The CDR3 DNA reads TGTGCCAGTAGTATCGACACTGTGTACCAAGAGACCCAGTACTTC. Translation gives CASSIDTVYQETQYF.

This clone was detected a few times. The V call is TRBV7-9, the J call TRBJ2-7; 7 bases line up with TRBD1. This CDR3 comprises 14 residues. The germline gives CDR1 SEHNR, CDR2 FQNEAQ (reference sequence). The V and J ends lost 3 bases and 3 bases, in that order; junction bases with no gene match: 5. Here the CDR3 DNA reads TGTGCCAGCAGCTTGGGACAGTCGAACTACGAGCAGTACTTC. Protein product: CASSLGQSNYEQYF.

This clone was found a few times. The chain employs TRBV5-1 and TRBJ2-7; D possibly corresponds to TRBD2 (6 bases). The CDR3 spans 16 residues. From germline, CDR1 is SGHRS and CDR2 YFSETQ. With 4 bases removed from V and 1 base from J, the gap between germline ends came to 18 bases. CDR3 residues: CASSPGGGRLSYEQYF. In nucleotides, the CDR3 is TGCGCCAGCAGCCCCGGAGGAGGGCGCCTTTCCTACGAGCAGTACTTC.

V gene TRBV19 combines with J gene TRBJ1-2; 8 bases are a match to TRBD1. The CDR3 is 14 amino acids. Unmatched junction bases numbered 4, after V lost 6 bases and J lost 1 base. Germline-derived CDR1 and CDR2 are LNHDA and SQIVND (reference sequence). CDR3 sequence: CASSPGGVNYGYTF. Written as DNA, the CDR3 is TGTGCCAGTAGCCCAGGGGGCGTTAACTATGGCTACACCTTC.

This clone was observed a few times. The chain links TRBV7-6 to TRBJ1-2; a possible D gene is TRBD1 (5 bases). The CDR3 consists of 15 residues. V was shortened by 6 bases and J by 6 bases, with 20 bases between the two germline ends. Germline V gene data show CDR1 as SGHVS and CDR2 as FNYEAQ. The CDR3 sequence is CASSPLGEGPHGYTF. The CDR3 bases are TGTGCCAGCAGTCCATTAGGGGAGGGGCCTCATGGCTACACCTTC. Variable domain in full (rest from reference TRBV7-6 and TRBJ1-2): GAGVSQSPRYKVTKRGQDVALRCDPISGHVSLYWYRQALGQGPEFLTYFNYEAQQDKSGLPNDRFSAERPEGSISTLTIQRTEQRDSAMYRCASSPLGEGPHGYTFGSGTRLTVV.

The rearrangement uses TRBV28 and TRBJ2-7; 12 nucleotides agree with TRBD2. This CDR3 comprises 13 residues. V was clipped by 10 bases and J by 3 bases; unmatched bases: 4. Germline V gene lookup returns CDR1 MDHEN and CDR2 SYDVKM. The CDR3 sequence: CATKTSGSYEQYF. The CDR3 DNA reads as TGTGCCACAAAGACTAGCGGGAGCTACGAGCAGTACTTC.

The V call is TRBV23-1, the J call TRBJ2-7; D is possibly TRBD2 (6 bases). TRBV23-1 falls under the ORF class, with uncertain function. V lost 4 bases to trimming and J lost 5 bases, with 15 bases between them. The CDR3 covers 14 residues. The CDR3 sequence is CASSRGDSPNEQYF. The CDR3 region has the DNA TGCGCCAGCAGTCGTGGGGACTCGCCTAACGAGCAGTACTTC.

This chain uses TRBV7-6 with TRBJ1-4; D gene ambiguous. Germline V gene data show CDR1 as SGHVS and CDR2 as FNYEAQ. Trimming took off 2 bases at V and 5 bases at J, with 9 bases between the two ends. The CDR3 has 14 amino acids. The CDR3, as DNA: TGTGCCAGCAGCTTAACCGGGGTAAATGAAAAACTGTTTTTT. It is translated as CASSLTGVNEKLFF.

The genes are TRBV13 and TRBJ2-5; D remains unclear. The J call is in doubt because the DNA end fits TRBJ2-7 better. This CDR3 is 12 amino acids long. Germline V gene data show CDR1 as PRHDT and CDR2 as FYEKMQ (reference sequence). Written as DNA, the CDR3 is TGTGCCAGCAGCTGGCTACACTACGAGCAGTACTTC. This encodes CASSWLHYEQYF.

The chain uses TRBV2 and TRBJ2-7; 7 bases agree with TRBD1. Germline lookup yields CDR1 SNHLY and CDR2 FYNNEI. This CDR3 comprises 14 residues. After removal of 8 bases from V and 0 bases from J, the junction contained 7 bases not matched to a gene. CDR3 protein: CASDRDRVSYEQYF. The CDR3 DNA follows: TGTGCCAGCGATCGGGACAGAGTCTCCTACGAGCAGTACTTC.